The rows below give T cell receptor beta chains drawn from one sample of a study of T cell clonotyping in hematopoietic cell transplantation. Assay used: immunoSEQ multiplex PCR; TCRdb lists only in-frame clones, some missing. The table records about 70,000 clones, 85% to 95% of them present only once. The sample taken for sequencing was peripheral blood mononuclear cells. These receptors came from a man aged 50-60 years in good health. Some clones in this sample may be carry-over from other donors' samples. The CDR3 runs from the conserved cysteine through the conserved F or W. Each record gives: J gene, D gene, CDR3 length, V gene, clone size, CDR3 protein, CDR3 DNA. A D gene is named only where the DNA matches it firmly. A clone size is listed for some rows: how often the clone was seen (once, few, many), or a class if it is expanded.

j_call: TRBJ1-2
d_call: -
cdr3_length: 15
v_call: TRBV5-4
clone_size: -
cdr3_aa: CASSLMAGTLGGYTF
cdr3_nt: TGTGCCAGCAGCTTGATGGCAGGAACCCTTGGGGGCTACACCTTC

j_call: TRBJ1-1
d_call: -
cdr3_length: 11
v_call: TRBV19
clone_size: -
cdr3_aa: CASRLTDEAFF
cdr3_nt: TGTGCCAGTAGGTTGACAGATGAAGCTTTCTTT

j_call: TRBJ2-2
d_call: TRBD2
cdr3_length: 11
v_call: TRBV9
clone_size: -
cdr3_aa: CASRGAGELFF
cdr3_nt: TGTGCCAGCCGGGGGGCCGGGGAGCTGTTTTTT

j_call: TRBJ2-3
d_call: TRBD2
cdr3_length: 18
v_call: TRBV5-8
clone_size: -
cdr3_aa: CASSLALTSGRTGDTQYF
cdr3_nt: TGTGCCAGCAGCTTGGCACTAACTAGCGGGAGGACGGGAGATACGCAGTATTTT

j_call: TRBJ1-5
d_call: TRBD1
cdr3_length: 16
v_call: TRBV11-2
clone_size: once
cdr3_aa: CASSLVSQGADQPQHF
cdr3_nt: TGTGCCAGCAGCTTAGTCTCACAGGGGGCGGATCAGCCCCAGCATTTT

j_call: TRBJ2-7
d_call: TRBD2
cdr3_length: 15
v_call: TRBV2
clone_size: -
cdr3_aa: CASSDPGLAAYEQYF
cdr3_nt: TGTGCCAGCAGCGATCCGGGACTAGCGGCTTACGAGCAGTACTTC

j_call: TRBJ1-6
d_call: -
cdr3_length: 17
v_call: TRBV7-2
clone_size: -
cdr3_aa: CASSLVSTGAYNSPLHF
cdr3_nt: TGTGCCAGCAGCTTAGTCTCAACAGGCGCCTATAATTCACCCCTCCACTTT

j_call: TRBJ1-2
d_call: -
cdr3_length: 14
v_call: TRBV5-7
clone_size: -
cdr3_aa: CASSLDRRDYGYTF
cdr3_nt: TGTGCCAGCAGCTTGGACCGACGGGACTATGGCTACACCTTC

j_call: TRBJ2-5
d_call: TRBD1
cdr3_length: 15
v_call: TRBV6-1
clone_size: -
cdr3_aa: CASREDTGGGETQYF
cdr3_nt: TGTGCCAGCAGAGAAGACACAGGGGGCGGAGAGACCCAGTACTTC

j_call: TRBJ1-1
d_call: -
cdr3_length: 10
v_call: TRBV7-9
clone_size: -
cdr3_aa: CATEESEAFF
cdr3_nt: TGTGCCACGGAAGAGAGTGAAGCTTTCTTT

j_call: TRBJ2-2
d_call: -
cdr3_length: 13
v_call: TRBV5-4
clone_size: once
cdr3_aa: CASGLWRNGELFF
cdr3_nt: TGTGCCAGCGGGCTATGGCGCAACGGGGAGCTGTTTTTT

j_call: TRBJ1-5
d_call: -
cdr3_length: 14
v_call: TRBV7-2
clone_size: -
cdr3_aa: CASSLRGGNQPQHF
cdr3_nt: TGTGCCAGCAGCTTAAGGGGCGGGAATCAGCCCCAGCATTTT

j_call: TRBJ1-2
d_call: -
cdr3_length: 13
v_call: TRBV27
clone_size: -
cdr3_aa: CASSRGTDYGYTF
cdr3_nt: TGTGCCAGCAGTAGGGGGACGGATTATGGCTACACCTTC

j_call: TRBJ1-1
d_call: -
cdr3_length: 14
v_call: TRBV5-1
clone_size: -
cdr3_aa: CASSFEGLDPEAFF
cdr3_nt: TGCGCCAGCAGTTTTGAAGGTTTGGACCCTGAAGCTTTCTTT

j_call: TRBJ2-7
d_call: -
cdr3_length: 14
v_call: TRBV5-1
clone_size: -
cdr3_aa: CASSIGTAPYEQYF
cdr3_nt: TGCGCCAGCAGCATCGGGACGGCCCCCTACGAGCAGTACTTC

j_call: TRBJ2-7
d_call: TRBD1
cdr3_length: 13
v_call: TRBV2
clone_size: -
cdr3_aa: CASGTGPIYEQYF
cdr3_nt: TGTGCCAGCGGGACAGGGCCCATCTACGAGCAGTACTTC

j_call: TRBJ1-1
d_call: -
cdr3_length: 15
v_call: TRBV19
clone_size: once
cdr3_aa: CASKGQGILNTEAFF
cdr3_nt: TGTGCCTCCAAGGGGCAGGGGATTCTGAACACTGAAGCTTTCTTT

j_call: TRBJ2-1
d_call: -
cdr3_length: 16
v_call: TRBV11-2
clone_size: -
cdr3_aa: CASSLGGVADHNEQFF
cdr3_nt: TGTGCCAGCAGCTTAGGGGGGGTAGCGGACCACAATGAGCAGTTCTTC

j_call: TRBJ1-2
d_call: -
cdr3_length: 15
v_call: TRBV19
clone_size: few
cdr3_aa: CASSPSRGANYGYTF
cdr3_nt: TGTGCCAGTAGTCCTTCGCGAGGGGCTAACTATGGCTACACCTTC

j_call: TRBJ2-3
d_call: TRBD1
cdr3_length: 13
v_call: TRBV28
clone_size: -
cdr3_aa: CASRTGGIDTQYF
cdr3_nt: TGTGCCAGCCGGACAGGGGGCATTGATACGCAGTATTTT

j_call: TRBJ2-7
d_call: -
cdr3_length: 14
v_call: TRBV11-2
clone_size: -
cdr3_aa: CASSPLRFFGEQYF
cdr3_nt: TGTGCCAGCAGCCCCCTGAGGTTTTTTGGGGAGCAGTACTTC

j_call: TRBJ1-5
d_call: -
cdr3_length: 15
v_call: TRBV5-3
clone_size: -
cdr3_aa: CARSPDRATNQPQHF
cdr3_nt: TGTGCCAGAAGCCCTGATAGGGCAACCAATCAGCCCCAGCATTTT

j_call: TRBJ1-1
d_call: -
cdr3_length: 19
v_call: TRBV14
clone_size: -
cdr3_aa: CASSQEWARGGHLSLEAFF
cdr3_nt: TGTGCCAGCAGCCAAGAATGGGCCAGGGGAGGACATTTGTCCCTTGAAGCTTTCTTT

j_call: TRBJ2-3
d_call: TRBD2
cdr3_length: 16
v_call: TRBV5-1
clone_size: -
cdr3_aa: CASGRRGLAGADTQYF
cdr3_nt: TGCGCCAGCGGAAGACGCGGACTAGCGGGAGCAGATACGCAGTATTTT

j_call: TRBJ1-5
d_call: -
cdr3_length: 14
v_call: TRBV9
clone_size: -
cdr3_aa: CASGTGEGDQPQHF
cdr3_nt: TGTGCCAGCGGAACGGGGGAAGGAGATCAGCCCCAGCATTTT

j_call: TRBJ2-1
d_call: -
cdr3_length: 17
v_call: TRBV5-1
clone_size: -
cdr3_aa: CASSSLTGQSSYNEQFF
cdr3_nt: TGCGCCAGCAGCTCGCTGACGGGGCAGAGCTCCTACAATGAGCAGTTCTTC

j_call: TRBJ1-1
d_call: -
cdr3_length: 16
v_call: TRBV5-1
clone_size: -
cdr3_aa: CASTREGGIMNTEAFF
cdr3_nt: TGCGCCAGCACCCGGGAGGGCGGAATCATGAACACTGAAGCTTTCTTT

j_call: TRBJ2-1
d_call: -
cdr3_length: 14
v_call: TRBV25-1
clone_size: -
cdr3_aa: CASSGDWGNKEQFF
cdr3_nt: TGTGCCAGCAGTGGGGACTGGGGGAATAAAGAGCAGTTCTTC

j_call: TRBJ1-2
d_call: -
cdr3_length: 15
v_call: TRBV9
clone_size: -
cdr3_aa: CASSPRAALSYGYTF
cdr3_nt: TGTGCCAGCAGCCCTCGGGCCGCATTATCCTATGGCTACACCTTC

j_call: TRBJ2-7
d_call: -
cdr3_length: 13
v_call: TRBV6-1
clone_size: -
cdr3_aa: CASSEYLLLEQYF
cdr3_nt: TGTGCCAGCAGTGAATATCTATTGCTCGAGCAGTACTTC

j_call: TRBJ1-1
d_call: -
cdr3_length: 15
v_call: TRBV5-6
clone_size: -
cdr3_aa: CASSGLRWMNTEAFF
cdr3_nt: TGTGCCAGCAGCGGCCTCCGGTGGATGAACACTGAAGCTTTCTTT

j_call: TRBJ2-2
d_call: -
cdr3_length: 13
v_call: TRBV29-1
clone_size: -
cdr3_aa: CSALAQRPGELFF
cdr3_nt: TGCAGCGCCCTGGCCCAGAGACCCGGGGAGCTGTTTTTT

j_call: TRBJ1-1
d_call: -
cdr3_length: 16
v_call: TRBV19
clone_size: -
cdr3_aa: CASSGGVHSWNTEAFF
cdr3_nt: TGTGCCAGTTCCGGTGGGGTACACTCCTGGAACACTGAAGCTTTCTTT

j_call: TRBJ1-2
d_call: TRBD1
cdr3_length: 14
v_call: TRBV6-5
clone_size: -
cdr3_aa: CASSLTGLNYGYTF
cdr3_nt: TGTGCCAGCAGTTTGACAGGGCTCAACTATGGCTACACCTTC

j_call: TRBJ1-3
d_call: TRBD1
cdr3_length: 14
v_call: TRBV28
clone_size: -
cdr3_aa: CASSPGQAGNTIYF
cdr3_nt: TGTGCCAGCAGCCCGGGACAGGCTGGAAACACCATATATTTT

j_call: TRBJ2-5
d_call: -
cdr3_length: 14
v_call: TRBV4-2
clone_size: -
cdr3_aa: CASSQGFGQETQYF
cdr3_nt: TGTGCCAGCAGCCAAGGCTTTGGCCAAGAGACCCAGTACTTC

j_call: TRBJ2-2
d_call: TRBD2
cdr3_length: 17
v_call: TRBV11-3
clone_size: -
cdr3_aa: CASSSASSGRSSGELFF
cdr3_nt: TGTGCCAGCAGCTCCGCCTCTAGCGGGAGGTCCTCCGGGGAGCTGTTTTTT

j_call: TRBJ1-2
d_call: -
cdr3_length: 17
v_call: TRBV4-2
clone_size: -
cdr3_aa: CASSQAPGAQRNYGYTF
cdr3_nt: TGTGCCAGCAGCCAAGCACCTGGGGCGCAGAGGAACTATGGCTACACCTTC

j_call: TRBJ1-3
d_call: -
cdr3_length: 14
v_call: TRBV19
clone_size: -
cdr3_aa: CASSIHTGGNTIYF
cdr3_nt: TGTGCCAGTAGTATCCATACGGGCGGAAACACCATATATTTT

j_call: TRBJ1-5
d_call: -
cdr3_length: 15
v_call: TRBV28
clone_size: -
cdr3_aa: CASSLYRVVNQPQHF
cdr3_nt: TGTGCCAGCAGTTTGTACAGGGTGGTGAATCAGCCCCAGCATTTT